This T cell receptor (beta chain) comes out of a study of T cell repertoires in cytomegalovirus infection. Regarding the study as a whole: The response measured ex vivo was dominated by TCR beta clonotypes (HLA-C-restricted and CMV-specific).

To note about this clonotype: The target antigen is unknown.

TCRdb re-called the reads through MiXCR, storing one row per CDR3 protein. The sample includes approximately 730,000 distinct CDR3 sequences, around a third of them seen just once. Germline V gene data show CDR1 as DFQATT and CDR2 as SNEGSKA (reference sequence). V dropped 3 bases and J dropped 2; count of bases not matched to a gene: 7. This CDR3 is built from 15 residues. The sample here was cultured PBMCs, taken from culture after CMV antigen stimulation. The chain carries TRBV20-1 and TRBJ2-3, with 8 bases lining up with TRBD2. This sequence was found in a human donor in good health (CMV status not recorded). Some clones in this sample may be carry-over from other donors' samples. CDR3 in amino acids: CSASRSGGPTDTQYF. CDR3 DNA: TGCAGTGCTAGTAGGTCGGGGGGGCCCACAGATACGCAGTATTTT.